A single sample gave rise to the 19 T cell receptor beta chains below, sequenced in a study of blood T cell repertoires in COVID-19. Repertoires were generated with immunoSEQ multiplex PCR, while TCRdb's copy carries only in-frame clones and drops some. The sample has approximately 150,000 clones; under 85% are singletons. Sequenced: peripheral blood. All receptors derive from a human donor in a cohort sampled during active COVID-19.

This clone was counted a few times. This chain joins TRBV18 and TRBJ1-5; 7 bases match TRBD1. Germline V lookup: CDR1 KGHSH, CDR2 LQKENI. This CDR3 is built from 15 residues. V trimming: 1 base; J trimming: 5 bases; junction bases outside the gene matches: 5. The CDR3 loop reads CASSPLPQGDQPQHF. The CDR3 nucleotides read TGTGCCAGCTCACCACTCCCCCAGGGGGATCAGCCCCAGCATTTT.

The chain has TRBV3-1 (or the pseudogene TRBV3-2) and TRBJ2-1, with a possible D match to TRBD1 (5 bases). This CDR3 contains 14 residues. Germline V gene sequence: CDR1 LGHDT, CDR2 YNNKEL (reference sequence). Trimming removed 1 base at V and 5 bases at J, with 9 bases between. CDR3 residues: CASSQGWGNNEQFF. DNA for the CDR3: TGTGCCAGCAGCCAAGGATGGGGCAACAATGAGCAGTTCTTC.

The gene calls are TRBV7-9 and TRBJ1-1; 7 bases line up with TRBD1. Germline V gene lookup returns CDR1 SEHNR and CDR2 FQNEAQ (reference sequence). The CDR3 covers 16 residues. V was clipped by 5 bases and J by 0 bases; unmatched bases: 9. The CDR3 DNA sequence: TGTGCCAGCAGCCACAGGGGAACCTCTATGAACACTGAAGCTTTCTTT. Residues: CASSHRGTSMNTEAFF. The variable domain in full, completed from reference TRBV7-9 and TRBJ1-1, reads DTGVSQNPRHKITKRGQNVTFRCDPISEHNRLYWYRQTLGQGPEFLTYFQNEAQLEKSRLLSDRFSAERPKGSFSTLEIQRTEQGDSAMYLCASSHRGTSMNTEAFFGQGTRLTVV.

The CDR3 region is CASSQDRGLAGETQYF. For the CDR3, the DNA is TGCGCCAGCAGCCAAGATCGAGGACTAGCGGGAGAGACCCAGTACTTC. This chain connects TRBV4-1 to TRBJ2-5; 11 bases are shared with TRBD2. V was pared by 0 bases and J by 4 bases, with 4 bases of the junction left unmatched. CDR3 length: 16 residues. Looked up from germline, CDR1 is MGHRA and CDR2 is YSYEKL.

The rearrangement joins TRBV28 to TRBJ1-2; TRBD1 is a possible D gene (6 bases). Trimming took 4 bases from V and 8 from J, leaving 17 bases between them. CDR1 MDHEN and CDR2 SYDVKM come from the germline V gene. The CDR3 is made up of 14 amino acids. The CDR3 bases are TGTGCCAGCAGTTCTTCTCAGGGGTGGGGCGGCTACACCTTC. It translates to CASSSSQGWGGYTF.

The V call is TRBV12-3 or TRBV12-4, the J call TRBJ1-1; no clear D. The V and J ends lost 3 bases and 6 bases respectively, with 11 bases between them. The CDR3 spans 13 residues. CDR3 loop: CASSFAGGAEAFF. The CDR3 DNA reads as TGTGCCAGCAGTTTCGCTGGTGGAGCTGAAGCTTTCTTT.

The chain joins TRBV9 to TRBJ2-1, with D unclear. This CDR3 spans 15 amino acids. In germline, CDR1 is SGDLS, CDR2 YYNGEE. Trimming removed 0 bases from V and 0 bases from J, with 7 bases in between. The CDR3 sequence: CASSVVSSSYNEQFF. For the CDR3, the DNA is TGTGCCAGCAGCGTAGTTTCATCCTCCTACAATGAGCAGTTCTTC.

The genes are TRBV5-1 and TRBJ2-3; D uncertain. Per the germline V gene, CDR1 is SGHRS and CDR2 is YFSETQ. The V end was cut by 0 bases, the J end by 3 bases, with 11 bases between. CDR3 length: 15 amino acids. CDR3 protein: CASSLASKPTDTQYF. The CDR3 DNA reads TGCGCCAGCAGCTTGGCTTCTAAACCTACAGATACGCAGTATTTT.

The genes are TRBV9 and TRBJ2-1; possible D gene TRBD1, 5 bases. The CDR3 is 15 residues long. V dropped 1 base and J dropped 1 base, with 9 bases sitting between them. Germline V CDR1 and CDR2: SGDLS, YYNGEE. Here the CDR3 DNA reads TGTGCCAGCAGCGTACTTCAGGGATCCTACAATGAGCAGTTCTTC. Translated, it gives CASSVLQGSYNEQFF.

This chain joins TRBV6-1 and TRBJ2-1, with 7 bases that match TRBD2. Germline V gene data show CDR1 as MNHNS and CDR2 as SASEGT. After removal of 2 bases from V and 6 bases from J, the junction contained 4 bases not matched to a gene. The CDR3 has 14 amino acids. The CDR3 sequence is CASSEWSSGNEQFF. CDR3 DNA sequence: TGTGCCAGCAGTGAATGGTCTAGCGGCAATGAGCAGTTCTTC.

The genes are TRBV2 and TRBJ1-5; a possible D gene is TRBD1 (6 bases). V was pared by 4 bases and J by 2 bases, with 9 bases between. The germline CDR1 and CDR2 sequences are SNHLY and FYNNEI. This CDR3 contains 14 residues. The CDR3 nucleotides read TGTGCCAGCAGTGGCAACAGGGGCAATCAGCCCCAGCATTTT. Its protein product is CASSGNRGNQPQHF.

This clone was detected a few times. The CDR3 DNA sequence: TGTGCCAGCAGCTTAGTAACGGGAGTTTGGACCGGGGAGCTGTTTTTT. It translates to CASSLVTGVWTGELFF. The J gene is TRBJ2-2, the V gene TRBV7-3, with TRBD2 as a possible D gene (6 bases). V lost 2 bases and J 5 bases, leaving 15 bases between the germline ends. Germline lookup yields CDR1 SGHTA and CDR2 FQGTGA. This CDR3 spans 16 amino acids.

The chain joins TRBV5-1 to TRBJ2-5, with TRBD2 as a possible D gene (6 bases). In germline, CDR1 is SGHRS, CDR2 YFSETQ. Between the trimmed V and J ends, which lost 4 bases and 5 bases, there was a span of 12 bases. CDR3 length equals 13 residues. This CDR3 reads CASSRRAAETQYF. The CDR3 bases are TGCGCCAGCAGCAGGAGGGCAGCCGAGACCCAGTACTTC.

The rearrangement joins TRBV19 to TRBJ2-6; 13 bases line up with TRBD2. CDR1 LNHDA and CDR2 SQIVND come from the germline V gene (reference sequence). V lost 3 bases and J lost 3; bases outside the gene matches: 2. This CDR3 contains 17 residues. The CDR3 reads CASSMTSGRNGANVLTF. The CDR3, as DNA: TGTGCCAGTAGTATGACTAGCGGGAGGAATGGGGCCAACGTCCTGACTTTC.

The chain couples TRBV6-5 to TRBJ1-1, with D maybe TRBD1 (5 bases). Per the germline V gene, CDR1 is MNHEY and CDR2 is SVGAGI. The CDR3 contains 15 residues. V lost 0 bases and J 5 bases, leaving 13 bases between the germline ends. CDR3 amino acids: CASSYSGQGITEAFF. For the CDR3, the DNA is TGTGCCAGCAGTTACTCGGGGCAGGGCATTACTGAAGCTTTCTTT.

V gene TRBV5-6 combines with J gene TRBJ2-3; D is possibly TRBD1 (6 bases). V shed 0 bases and J shed 8 bases, with 13 bases lying between them. The length of the CDR3 is 14 residues. Looked up from germline, CDR1 is SGHDT and CDR2 is YYEEEE. CDR3 DNA: TGTGCCAGCAGCTTGGATATACCACAGGGTACGCAGTATTTT. It encodes CASSLDIPQGTQYF.

This chain joins TRBV19 and TRBJ2-3, with 9 bases lining up with TRBD2. V shed 5 bases and J 13 bases; nucleotides not matched to a gene: 13. The V gene's germline CDR1 is LNHDA and CDR2 SQIVND (reference sequence). CDR3 length: 14 amino acids. The CDR3 DNA reads TGTGCCAGTAGTCCTCTCTCATCGACTAGCGGAGAGTATTTT. Amino acid sequence: CASSPLSSTSGEYF.

The J gene is TRBJ2-5, the V gene TRBV5-1; 7 nucleotides line up with TRBD1. Germline CDR1 SGHRS, CDR2 YFSETQ. The V and J ends lost 2 bases and 4 bases, in that order; junction bases with no gene match: 5. The CDR3 is 14 amino acids. CDR3 protein: CASSLQGRTETQYF. CDR3 nucleotide sequence: TGCGCCAGCAGCTTACAGGGGCGGACAGAGACCCAGTACTTC.

The CDR3 DNA is TGTGCCAGTAGTATAACGGGAGGGCGGCGGGAGACCCAGTACTTC. It encodes CASSITGGRRETQYF. The V and J genes are TRBV19 and TRBJ2-5; TRBD2 agrees at 8 bases. CDR1 and CDR2 from the germline V gene are LNHDA and SQIVND (reference sequence). The CDR3 sequence is 15 residues long. The V and J ends lost 2 bases and 5 bases, in that order; junction bases with no gene match: 7.